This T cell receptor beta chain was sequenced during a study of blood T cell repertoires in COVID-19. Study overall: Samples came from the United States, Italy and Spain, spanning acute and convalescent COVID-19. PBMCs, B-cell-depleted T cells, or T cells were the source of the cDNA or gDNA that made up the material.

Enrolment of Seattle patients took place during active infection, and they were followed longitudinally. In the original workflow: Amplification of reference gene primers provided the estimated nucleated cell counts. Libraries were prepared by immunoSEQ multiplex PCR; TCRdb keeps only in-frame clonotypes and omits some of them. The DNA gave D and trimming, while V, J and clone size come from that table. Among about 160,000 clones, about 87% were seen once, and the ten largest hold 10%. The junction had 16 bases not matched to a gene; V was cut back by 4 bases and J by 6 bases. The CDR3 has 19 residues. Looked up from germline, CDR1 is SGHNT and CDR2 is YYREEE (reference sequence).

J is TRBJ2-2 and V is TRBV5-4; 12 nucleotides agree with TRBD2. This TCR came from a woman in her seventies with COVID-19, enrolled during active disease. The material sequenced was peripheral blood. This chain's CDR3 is CASSPGYRLAGAGAGELFF. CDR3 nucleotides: TGTGCCAGCAGCCCCGGATATCGACTAGCGGGGGCTGGGGCCGGGGAGCTGTTTTTT.